This T cell receptor beta chain was recorded in a study of cytomegalovirus exposure and HLA in healthy donors. V was clipped by 0 bases and J by 1 base; unmatched bases: 3. Germline V gene lookup returns CDR1 PRHDT and CDR2 FYEKMQ (reference sequence). The CDR3 extends over 16 amino acids. 60 Vbeta and 13 Jbeta primers were used in PCR. The table came from immunoSEQ multiplex PCR; TCRdb's copy has only in-frame clones and leaves some out. The profile shows 100,000 to 150,000 clones, approximately 83% of them singletons. Findings of the study overall: Across all donors, roughly uniform sequencing depth was an assumption of the presence/absence analyses. For most subjects, TCR beta sequences were reported to predict HLA-A and HLA-B alleles with accuracy.

As regards this clone: Its antigen is undetermined.

This TCR was sampled from a middle-aged woman in good health and CMV-seropositive. Sample: PBMCs. The chain combines TRBV13 with TRBJ2-7, with 10 bases lining up with TRBD2. The CDR3 here is CASSLGGLADSYEQYF. The CDR3 nucleotides read TGTGCCAGCAGCTTAGGCGGACTAGCGGATTCCTACGAGCAGTACTTC.